The clone carrying this TCR beta chain was observed a handful of times. Its antigen remains unknown. In germline, CDR1 is MGHRA, CDR2 YSYEKL. The V end lost 0 bases, the J end lost 0 bases, and 12 bases lay between the germline ends. The CDR3 sequence is 16 residues long. The time point here: newly diagnosed GD, antithyroid drugs for less than 3 months. RNA isolated from PBMCs was used to make the TCR library. The data originate from a study of regulatory T cells in long-lasting Graves disease. Study-wide results and caveats: Sampling was limited to peripheral blood rather than thyroid tissue.

Arm-PCR of CDR3 regions and iRepertoire HTBI primers were used to build TCR beta libraries. TCRdb itself ran the multiplex PCR reads through MiXCR, one entry per CDR3 protein. Seen here are about 430,000 distinct CDR3 sequences, 15% observed once, and the top ten hold about 8%. The same data also contributed to another study, on T cells in Graves' hyperthyroidism and ophthalmopathy. As reported in that work: HTBI primers were used for first-round RT-PCR of the TCR CDR3.

This TCR was recovered from a woman in her 40s with Graves disease. The input for sequencing was peripheral blood mononuclear cells (PBMCs), taken at new diagnosis, from a patient treated with antithyroid drugs. V is TRBV4-1 and J is TRBJ2-7; tentatively, D is TRBD2 (6 bases). CDR3 DNA: TGCGCCAGCAGCCAAGAAGGGCTAGCGTACTCCTACGAGCAGTACTTC. Translating gives CASSQEGLAYSYEQYF.